This is a list of T cell receptor beta chains from one sample in a study of Ad26.COV2.S vaccination and SARS-CoV-2 variants. Profiled with immunoSEQ multiplex PCR; TCRdb holds only in-frame clones, not every one. The sample lists 300,000 to 400,000 clones, roughly 84% occurring once. Sequencing was performed on peripheral blood, taken in a trial of Ad26.COV2.S vaccine versus placebo. Receptors originate from a person between 18 and 60 years old who received the Ad26.COV2.S COVID-19 vaccine or a placebo. Each CDR3 is given with its conserved first and last residue. A D gene is named only where the DNA matches it firmly. Rows may omit the clone size; those that give it use once, few, many or a size class.

len	d_gene	v_gene	j_gene	abundance	CDR3nt	CDR3aa
18	TRBD1	TRBV3-1/TRBV3-2	TRBJ1-4	NA	TGTGCCAGCAGCCAAGATCTTTGGGTTGGGACAGTTAATGAAAAACTGTTTTTT	CASSQDLWVGTVNEKLFF
13	NA	TRBV12-3/TRBV12-4	TRBJ1-1	once	TGTGCCAGCAACCCTGGTATGGGAACTGAAGCTTTCTTT	CASNPGMGTEAFF
14	NA	TRBV18	TRBJ1-4	NA	TGTGCCAGCTCATGGGACAAAACAATCGAAAAACTGTTTTTT	CASSWDKTIEKLFF
14	NA	TRBV7-2	TRBJ2-1	NA	TGTGCCAGCAGCTTACCAGGGTCCTACAATGAGCAGTTCTTC	CASSLPGSYNEQFF
16	NA	TRBV7-3	TRBJ2-1	NA	TGTGCCAGCAGCTTGACGGGCGGACTCGGTGGCGATGAGCAGTTCTTC	CASSLTGGLGGDEQFF
17	NA	TRBV9	TRBJ2-7	NA	TGTGCCAGCAGAACCCGGAGCAGGACAGTGAAGACCTACGAGCAGTACTTC	CASRTRSRTVKTYEQYF
12	NA	TRBV10-3	TRBJ2-7	NA	TGTGCCGTCGTGTCCTCGTCCTACGAGCAGTACTTC	CAVVSSSYEQYF
16	NA	TRBV4-1	TRBJ1-2	NA	TGCGCCAGCAGCCAAGGGGCTTATCAGGTGGGGTATGGCTACACCTTC	CASSQGAYQVGYGYTF
14	TRBD2	TRBV3-1/TRBV3-2	TRBJ2-2	NA	TGTGCCAGCAGCCAAGATTGGGGAGGGTTTAAGCTGTTTTTT	CASSQDWGGFKLFF
16	TRBD2	TRBV5-8	TRBJ2-3	NA	TGTGCCAGCAGCACGGGACTAGCGGGACGCACAGATACGCAGTATTTT	CASSTGLAGRTDTQYF
16	NA	TRBV7-2	TRBJ2-1	NA	TGTGCCAGCAGCATAACCGGGACCTGGGTTGGCAATGAGCAGTTCTTC	CASSITGTWVGNEQFF
13	NA	TRBV29-1	TRBJ2-2	NA	TGCAGCGTTGTGGTCGGGGGCAACGGGGAGCTGTTTTTT	CSVVVGGNGELFF
19	NA	TRBV30	TRBJ2-2	NA	TGTGCCTGGAGTGATTCTGGCGTCCGAAGGATGATGAACACCGGGGAGCTGTTTTTT	CAWSDSGVRRMMNTGELFF
12	TRBD2	TRBV9	TRBJ2-1	NA	TGTGCCAGCTCGCCTAGCGGGGTTGGGCAGTTCTTC	CASSPSGVGQFF
15	TRBD2	TRBV6-1	TRBJ2-3	NA	TGTGCCAGCAGTGAGTGGCGGGGGGGTGGAGATACGCAGTATTTT	CASSEWRGGGDTQYF
13	NA	TRBV7-2	TRBJ1-6	few	TGTGCCAGCAGCTTAGAAACGCGCGTACCCCTCCACTTT	CASSLETRVPLHF
15	TRBD2	TRBV18	TRBJ2-3	NA	TGTGCCAGCTCGGGAGGGGCCTCTAGCACAGATACGCAGTATTTT	CASSGGASSTDTQYF
14	NA	TRBV27	TRBJ1-3	NA	TGTGCCACCTCATCGGGTCGCTCTGGAAACACCATATATTTT	CATSSGRSGNTIYF
14	NA	TRBV27	TRBJ1-5	few	TGTGCCAGCAGTTTCGCGGGGGAGGGGCAGCCCCAGCATTTT	CASSFAGEGQPQHF
19	TRBD2	TRBV27	TRBJ2-1	NA	TGTGCCAGCAGTCCGCTACTAGCGGGGGGACCCTCCTCCTACAATGAGCAGTTCTTC	CASSPLLAGGPSSYNEQFF
13	NA	TRBV30	TRBJ1-5	NA	TGTGCCTGGAGTGTCGGCCCTCACCAGCCCCAGCATTTT	CAWSVGPHQPQHF
16	TRBD2	TRBV25-1	TRBJ2-5	NA	TGTGCCAGCAGTGATCATCTAGCGGGGGGGCTGGAGACCCAGTACTTC	CASSDHLAGGLETQYF
13	TRBD1	TRBV24-1	TRBJ1-2	NA	TGTGCCACCAGTGACGGGGACAGGGGCGGCTACACCTTC	CATSDGDRGGYTF
14	NA	TRBV18	TRBJ2-2	NA	TGTGCCAGCTCACCGACAGGAGGGACCGGGGAGCTGTTTTTT	CASSPTGGTGELFF
13	NA	TRBV6-5	TRBJ2-3	NA	TGTGCCAGCAGTTACTCTTCTGCAGATACGCAGTATTTT	CASSYSSADTQYF
16	TRBD2	TRBV7-3	TRBJ2-1	NA	TGTGCCAGCAGCCCAACGCCAGCCGGGACTATGACTGAGCAGTTCTTC	CASSPTPAGTMTEQFF
17	TRBD2	TRBV4-1	TRBJ2-5	once	TGCGCCAGCAGCCACCCCGGGACTAGCGGACTCCAAGAGACCCAGTACTTC	CASSHPGTSGLQETQYF
15	TRBD1	TRBV7-9	TRBJ1-2	NA	TGTGCCAGCAGCTTGGAGGAGGGGGCCGGGTATGGCTACACCTTC	CASSLEEGAGYGYTF
15	NA	TRBV3-1/TRBV3-2	TRBJ2-2	NA	TGTGCCAGCAGCCAAGTCGGGACAAATTGGGGGGAGCTGTTTTTT	CASSQVGTNWGELFF
15	TRBD1	TRBV9	TRBJ1-1	NA	TGTGCCAGCAGCCCGGGACAGCGAGCTGGCACTGAAGCTTTCTTT	CASSPGQRAGTEAFF
16	NA	TRBV7-9	TRBJ1-3	NA	TGTGCCAGCAGCTTAGGACTCAGGGGCCTGGGAAACACCATATATTTT	CASSLGLRGLGNTIYF
12	NA	TRBV6-5	TRBJ1-2	NA	TGTGCCAGCACCGACGGGGGATATGGCTACACCTTC	CASTDGGYGYTF
13	NA	TRBV19	TRBJ1-5	few	TGTGCCAGTAGTAGGAATCAGGGGCAGCCCCAGCATTTT	CASSRNQGQPQHF
18	NA	TRBV18	TRBJ2-5	NA	TGTGCCAGCTCACCCCCCCGTGCCAGACAAGGACCTGAAGAGACCCAGTACTTC	CASSPPRARQGPEETQYF
11	NA	TRBV28	TRBJ1-2	NA	TGTGCCAGCGGAAGAACTTATGGCTACACCTTC	CASGRTYGYTF
15	NA	TRBV7-2	TRBJ2-7	NA	TGTGCCAGCAGCCCCGTAGGGGACACCTCCTACGAGCAGTACTTC	CASSPVGDTSYEQYF
15	NA	TRBV2	TRBJ2-3	NA	TGTGCCAGCAGTCCAATCTGGGACTCCCCAGATACGCAGTATTTT	CASSPIWDSPDTQYF
14	TRBD1	TRBV19	TRBJ1-5	NA	TGTGCCAGTAGTTTCAGGACAGGCGATCAGCCCCAGCATTTT	CASSFRTGDQPQHF
14	TRBD1	TRBV6-2/TRBV6-3	TRBJ2-3	NA	TGTGCCAGCAGTTACTCGAGGACAGGGAATACGCAGTATTTT	CASSYSRTGNTQYF
13	NA	TRBV5-1	TRBJ2-2	NA	TGCGCCAGCAGCTTGGCAGGCACCGGGGAGCTGTTTTTT	CASSLAGTGELFF
13	NA	TRBV20-1	TRBJ2-3	once	TGCAGTGCTAGTGCCCCGGGTAAAGATACGCAGTATTTT	CSASAPGKDTQYF
15	TRBD2	TRBV29-1	TRBJ2-5	NA	TGCAGCGTGCCCGGGACTAGCGGTTACCAAGAGACCCAGTACTTC	CSVPGTSGYQETQYF
14	TRBD1	TRBV5-5	TRBJ1-2	NA	TGTGCCAGCAGCTTCCTACAGGGGGAAGTTGACTACACCTTC	CASSFLQGEVDYTF
11	NA	TRBV6-2/TRBV6-3	TRBJ1-2	NA	TGTGCCAGCAGCTCGACACCGGGACACTTCTTC	CASSSTPGHFF
14	NA	TRBV25-1	TRBJ1-6	NA	TGTGCCAGCAGGGACAACTCCTATAATTCACCCCTCCACTTT	CASRDNSYNSPLHF
14	NA	TRBV2	TRBJ1-1	NA	TGTGCCAGCAGTGGGGGGGTCCCGAACACTGAAGCTTTCTTT	CASSGGVPNTEAFF
14	NA	TRBV5-1	TRBJ1-4	once	TGCGCCACCAAAGAGGGGGCAACTAATGAAAAACTGTTTTTT	CATKEGATNEKLFF
13	NA	TRBV4-1	TRBJ1-2	once	TGCGCCAGCAGCCAAGATCGGTCGGCGGACTACACCTTC	CASSQDRSADYTF
13	NA	TRBV6-5	TRBJ1-6	once	TGTGCCAGTCTCCTACAGGGTTCGGTCACCCTCCACTTT	CASLLQGSVTLHF
15	TRBD1	TRBV6-5	TRBJ1-2	NA	TGTGCCAGCAGTTACCGCAGGGGGCGGAACTATGGCTACACCTTC	CASSYRRGRNYGYTF
13	TRBD1	TRBV6-5	TRBJ2-7	NA	TGTGCCAGCGGAGAGGACAGGGGCCACGAGCAGTACTTC	CASGEDRGHEQYF
14	TRBD1	TRBV5-4	TRBJ2-7	NA	TGTGCCAGCAGCGGACAGGGGGCTGCGTACGAGCAGTACTTC	CASSGQGAAYEQYF
13	NA	TRBV6-5	TRBJ1-6	NA	TGTGCCAGCAGTTCCACCCCCGGTCGACCCCTCCACTTT	CASSSTPGRPLHF
13	NA	TRBV5-4	TRBJ2-2	NA	TGTGCCAGCAGCTTGGGACCTAACACGGAGCTGTTTTTT	CASSLGPNTELFF
14	NA	TRBV6-5	TRBJ2-5	NA	TGTGCCAGCAGTTATGATGGTATCCAAGAGACCCAGTACTTC	CASSYDGIQETQYF
14	NA	TRBV2	TRBJ2-5	NA	TGTGCCAGCAGTGAACAGGGGCTGGGGGAGACCCAGTACTTC	CASSEQGLGETQYF
16	TRBD1	TRBV15	TRBJ1-1	once	TGTGCCACCAGCAGAGGGGACAGAGGTTTGAACACTGAAGCTTTCTTT	CATSRGDRGLNTEAFF
16	NA	TRBV5-5	TRBJ1-1	NA	TGTGCCAGCAGCTTGGTTGGTTCAGGGGTTGGCACTGAAGCTTTCTTT	CASSLVGSGVGTEAFF
17	NA	TRBV7-8	TRBJ2-7	NA	TGTGCCAGCAGTCTAATCTCCTGGGATGAATTTAAGTACGAGCAGTACTTC	CASSLISWDEFKYEQYF
15	TRBD1	TRBV18	TRBJ1-2	many	TGTGCCAGCTCCCCCCGGACAGGGGCAGGCTATGGCTACACCTTC	CASSPRTGAGYGYTF